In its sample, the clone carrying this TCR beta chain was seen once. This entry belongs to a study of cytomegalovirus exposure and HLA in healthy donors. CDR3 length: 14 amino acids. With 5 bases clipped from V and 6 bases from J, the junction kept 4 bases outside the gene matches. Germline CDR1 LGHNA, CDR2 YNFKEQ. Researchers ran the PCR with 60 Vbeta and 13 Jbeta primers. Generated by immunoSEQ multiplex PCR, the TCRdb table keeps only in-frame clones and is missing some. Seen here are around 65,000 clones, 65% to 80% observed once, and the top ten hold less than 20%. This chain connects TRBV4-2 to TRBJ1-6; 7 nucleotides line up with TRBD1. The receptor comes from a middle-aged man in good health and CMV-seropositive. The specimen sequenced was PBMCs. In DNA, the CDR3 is TGTGCCAGCAGCGTCTACAGGGGTAATTCACCCCTCCACTTT. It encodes CASSVYRGNSPLHF.